This TCR beta chain originates from a study of OX40 agonist ivuxolimab in advanced cancers. Study at large: Every patient in dose escalation had hepatocellular carcinoma, melanoma, renal cell or head and neck cancer.

V was trimmed by 7 bases and J by 0 bases, leaving 7 bases between them. The CDR3 covers 14 residues. CDR1 and CDR2 from the germline V gene are LGHNT and FRNRAP. Patients were ineligible given autoimmune disease history or systemic immunosuppression. Here immunoSEQ multiplex PCR was the method, and the copy in TCRdb shows in-frame clones only, minus some. Of approximately 35,000 clones detected, 74% appear once; the ten largest clones hold around an eighth. The chain employs TRBV12-5 and TRBJ2-6; D remains ambiguous. The material sequenced was CD4+ or CD8+ T cells sorted from blood, taken in a trial of the OX40 agonist ivuxolimab. This sequence was found in an adult with an advanced solid tumor such as melanoma, head and neck, liver or kidney cancer. The CDR3 spells CASASSSGANVLTF. The CDR3 region has the DNA TGTGCTAGTGCTTCGTCCTCTGGGGCCAACGTCCTGACTTTC.